This is a list of T cell receptor beta chains from one sample in a study of shared clonotypes between healthy human individuals. The table came from immunoSEQ multiplex PCR; TCRdb's copy has only in-frame clones and leaves some out. Of some 350,000 clones listed, roughly 70% are singletons. Sequenced sample: memory CD4+ T cells sorted from blood. Receptors were obtained from a man aged 30 to 45 in good health. The CDR3 runs from the conserved cysteine through the conserved F or W. Each record gives: D gene, CDR3 length, J gene, V gene, clone size, CDR3 protein, CDR3 DNA. The D gene is left open where the match is weak. Rows may omit the clone size; those that give it use once, few, many or a size class.

>NA|13|TRBJ2-5|TRBV18|NA
CASSKLQEETQYF
TGTGCCAGTTCCAAGCTGCAGGAAGAGACCCAGTACTTC
>NA|14|TRBJ1-4|TRBV29-1|NA
CSVSQGGGNEKLFF
TGCAGCGTCTCACAGGGAGGGGGGAATGAAAAACTGTTTTTT
>NA|13|TRBJ2-7|TRBV4-1|NA
CASSQIPTYEQYF
TGCGCCAGCAGCCAGATCCCTACCTACGAGCAGTACTTC
>TRBD1|13|TRBJ2-7|TRBV28|NA
CASRQTGGYEQYF
TGTGCCAGCAGACAAACAGGGGGCTACGAGCAGTACTTC
>TRBD1|16|TRBJ2-7|TRBV11-2|few
CASSTVRTGKNMEQYF
TGTGCCAGCAGCACAGTAAGGACAGGGAAGAATATGGAGCAGTACTTC
>TRBD2|13|TRBJ2-1|TRBV29-1|NA
CSVEDGLADEQFF
TGCAGCGTTGAGGATGGACTAGCCGATGAGCAGTTCTTC
>TRBD1|13|TRBJ2-1|TRBV29-1|few
CSVNRDSHNEQFF
TGCAGCGTGAACCGGGACAGTCACAATGAGCAGTTCTTC
>NA|17|TRBJ1-3|TRBV2|few
CASSVLSGPGIGNTIYF
TGTGCCAGCAGTGTTTTATCCGGGCCAGGGATTGGAAACACCATATATTTT
>NA|15|TRBJ2-6|TRBV6-5|NA
CATQGTYSGANVLTF
TGTGCCACGCAGGGCACATACTCTGGGGCCAACGTCCTGACTTTC
>NA|11|TRBJ2-1|TRBV11-3|NA
CASSSDSEQFF
TGTGCCAGCAGCTCCGATAGTGAGCAGTTCTTC
>TRBD2|19|TRBJ2-3|TRBV7-2|NA
CASSLLLAGGTRSTDTQYF
TGTGCCAGCAGCTTACTCCTAGCGGGAGGTACTCGCAGCACAGATACGCAGTATTTT
>TRBD1|17|TRBJ1-6|TRBV10-2|few
CASSGPGQGSGNSPLHF
TGCGCCAGCAGTGGACCGGGACAGGGGTCGGGTAATTCACCCCTCCACTTT
>NA|15|TRBJ1-2|TRBV28|NA
CASWPGQSFNYGYTF
TGTGCCAGCTGGCCGGGACAAAGTTTTAACTATGGCTACACCTTC
>TRBD2|15|TRBJ2-1|TRBV29-1|NA
CSVPERLAGGTEQFF
TGCAGCGTTCCCGAAAGACTAGCGGGAGGTACTGAGCAGTTCTTC
>TRBD2|17|TRBJ2-3|TRBV4-1|NA
CASSQAIAGGPTDTQYF
TGCGCCAGCAGCCAAGCAATAGCGGGAGGGCCAACAGATACGCAGTATTTT
>NA|15|TRBJ1-1|TRBV5-1|NA
CASSLEPMAITEAFF
TGCGCCAGCAGCTTGGAACCGATGGCGATCACTGAAGCTTTCTTT
>TRBD2|13|TRBJ2-7|TRBV2|NA
CASNPLAGDKQYF
TGTGCCAGCAATCCCCTAGCGGGAGATAAGCAGTACTTC
>TRBD2|14|TRBJ2-3|TRBV4-3|many
CASSPGLALDTQYF
TGCGCCAGCAGCCCCGGACTAGCTCTGGATACGCAGTATTTT
>NA|16|TRBJ2-2|TRBV5-5|once
CASSLAGKLNTGELFF
TGTGCCAGCAGCTTGGCCGGAAAGTTGAACACCGGGGAGCTGTTTTTT
>TRBD2|16|TRBJ2-1|TRBV11-3|few
CASSSQTSGKVNEQFF
TGTGCCAGCAGCTCACAGACTAGCGGGAAGGTGAATGAGCAGTTCTTC
>TRBD2|13|TRBJ2-7|TRBV28|once
CATGGRGGLEQYF
TGTGCCACAGGAGGCCGGGGAGGGCTCGAGCAGTACTTC
>NA|14|TRBJ2-2|TRBV7-2|NA
CASGPQLNTGELFF
TGTGCCAGCGGACCTCAATTGAACACCGGGGAGCTGTTTTTT
>NA|15|TRBJ2-2|TRBV25-1|once
CASRGGGTNTGELFF
TGTGCCAGCAGGGGGGGAGGAACGAACACCGGGGAGCTGTTTTTT
>TRBD1|15|TRBJ2-7|TRBV6-1|NA
CASRTGQGASYEQYF
TGTGCCAGCAGGACGGGACAGGGGGCCTCCTACGAGCAGTACTTC
>NA|14|TRBJ2-7|TRBV4-2|NA
CASSQPGQAYEQYF
TGTGCCAGCAGCCAACCCGGACAAGCCTACGAGCAGTACTTC
>NA|11|TRBJ2-7|TRBV2|few
CASTQGREQYF
TGTGCCAGCACACAGGGCCGCGAGCAGTACTTC
>NA|13|TRBJ2-1|TRBV5-1|NA
CASSFQGGYEQFF
TGCGCCAGCAGCTTCCAGGGTGGGTATGAGCAGTTCTTC